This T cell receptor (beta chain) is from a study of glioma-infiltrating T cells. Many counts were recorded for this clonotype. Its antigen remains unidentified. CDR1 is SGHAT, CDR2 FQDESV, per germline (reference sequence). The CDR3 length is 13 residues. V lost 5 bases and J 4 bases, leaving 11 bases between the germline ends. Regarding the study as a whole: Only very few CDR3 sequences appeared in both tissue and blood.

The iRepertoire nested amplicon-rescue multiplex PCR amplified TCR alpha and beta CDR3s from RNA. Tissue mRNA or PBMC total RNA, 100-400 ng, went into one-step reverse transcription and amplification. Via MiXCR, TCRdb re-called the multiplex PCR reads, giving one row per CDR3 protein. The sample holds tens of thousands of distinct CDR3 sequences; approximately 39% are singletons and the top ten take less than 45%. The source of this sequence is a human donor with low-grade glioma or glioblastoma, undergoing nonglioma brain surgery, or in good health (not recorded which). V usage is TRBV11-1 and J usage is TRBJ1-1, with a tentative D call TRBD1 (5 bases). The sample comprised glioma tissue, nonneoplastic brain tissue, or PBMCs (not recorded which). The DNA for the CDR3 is TGTGCCAGCAGCCAGGGAGGGACCACTGAAGCTTTCTTT. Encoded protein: CASSQGGTTEAFF.